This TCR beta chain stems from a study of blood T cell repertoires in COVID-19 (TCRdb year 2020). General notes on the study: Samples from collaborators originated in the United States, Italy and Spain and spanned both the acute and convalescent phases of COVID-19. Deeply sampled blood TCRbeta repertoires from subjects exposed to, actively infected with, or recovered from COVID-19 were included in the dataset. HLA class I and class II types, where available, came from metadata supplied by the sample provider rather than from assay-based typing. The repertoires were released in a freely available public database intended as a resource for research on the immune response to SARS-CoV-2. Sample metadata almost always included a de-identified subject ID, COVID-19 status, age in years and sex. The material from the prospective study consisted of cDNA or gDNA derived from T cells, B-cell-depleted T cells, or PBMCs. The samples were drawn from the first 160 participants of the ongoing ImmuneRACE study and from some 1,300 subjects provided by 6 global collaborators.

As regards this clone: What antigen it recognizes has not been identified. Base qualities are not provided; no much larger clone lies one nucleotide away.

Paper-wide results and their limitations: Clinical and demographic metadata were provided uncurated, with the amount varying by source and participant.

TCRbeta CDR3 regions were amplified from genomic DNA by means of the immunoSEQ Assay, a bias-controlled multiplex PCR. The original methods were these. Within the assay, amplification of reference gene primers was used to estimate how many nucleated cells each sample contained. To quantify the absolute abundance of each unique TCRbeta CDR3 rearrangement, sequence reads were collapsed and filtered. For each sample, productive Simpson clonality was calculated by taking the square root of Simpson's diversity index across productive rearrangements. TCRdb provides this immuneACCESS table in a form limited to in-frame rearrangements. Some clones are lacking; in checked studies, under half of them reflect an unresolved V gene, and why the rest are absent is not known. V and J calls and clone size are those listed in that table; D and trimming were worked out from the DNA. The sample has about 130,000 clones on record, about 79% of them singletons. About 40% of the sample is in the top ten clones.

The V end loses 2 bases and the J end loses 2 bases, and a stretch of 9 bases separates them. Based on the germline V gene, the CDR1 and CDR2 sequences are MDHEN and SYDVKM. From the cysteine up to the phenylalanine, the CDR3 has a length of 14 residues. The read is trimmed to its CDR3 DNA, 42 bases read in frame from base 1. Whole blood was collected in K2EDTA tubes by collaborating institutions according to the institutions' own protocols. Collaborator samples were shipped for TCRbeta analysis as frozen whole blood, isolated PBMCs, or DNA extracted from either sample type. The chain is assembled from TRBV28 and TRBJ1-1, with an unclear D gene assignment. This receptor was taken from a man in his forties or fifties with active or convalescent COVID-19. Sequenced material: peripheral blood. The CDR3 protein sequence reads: CASSLSGRNTEAFF. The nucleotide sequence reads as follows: TGTGCCAGCAGTTTAAGCGGCAGAAACACTGAAGCTTTCTTT.